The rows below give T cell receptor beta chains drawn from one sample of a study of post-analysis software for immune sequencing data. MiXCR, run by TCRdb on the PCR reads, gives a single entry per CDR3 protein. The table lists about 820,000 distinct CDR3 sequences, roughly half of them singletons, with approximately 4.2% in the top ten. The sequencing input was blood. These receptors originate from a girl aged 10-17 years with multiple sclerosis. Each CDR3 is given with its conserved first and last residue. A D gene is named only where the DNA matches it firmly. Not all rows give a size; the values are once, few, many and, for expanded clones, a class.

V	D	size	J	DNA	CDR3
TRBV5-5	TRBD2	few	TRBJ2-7	TGTGCCAGCAGCCCCGAACTAGCGGGGAAGGCCTACGAGCAGTACTTC	CASSPELAGKAYEQYF
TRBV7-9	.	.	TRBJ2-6	TGTGCCAGCGCCTCGGAGCCTGGGGCCAACGTCCTGACTTTC	CASASEPGANVLTF
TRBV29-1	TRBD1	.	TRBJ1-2	TGCAGCGCGAGGCGGGACAGTCTAATAGGCTATGGCTACACCTTC	CSARRDSLIGYGYTF
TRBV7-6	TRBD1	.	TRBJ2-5	TGTGCCAGCAGCACACGACAGGGGGCGCAGACCCAGTACTTC	CASSTRQGAQTQYF
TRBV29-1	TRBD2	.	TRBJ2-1	TGCAGCGTCGAGCGGGAGGGAACCTACAATGAGCAGTTCTTC	CSVEREGTYNEQFF
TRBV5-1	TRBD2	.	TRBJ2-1	TGCGCCGGCAGAACAGGGACTAGCGGGGTGAATGAGCAGTTCTTC	CAGRTGTSGVNEQFF
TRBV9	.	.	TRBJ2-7	TGTGCCAGCAGCGCCTCAGCGGGCCCCTACGAGCAGTACTTC	CASSASAGPYEQYF
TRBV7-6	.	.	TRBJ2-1	TGTGCCAGCAGCCGTCTAGCTTTCGGAGAGCAGTTCTTC	CASSRLAFGEQFF
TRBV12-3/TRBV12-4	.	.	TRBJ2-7	TGTGCCAGCAGTTTAAGGGGATCGGGGGAGCAGTACTTC	CASSLRGSGEQYF
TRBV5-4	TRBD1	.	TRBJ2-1	TGTGCCAGCAGCTTGGTTCGGGACAGCGAGCAGTTCTTC	CASSLVRDSEQFF
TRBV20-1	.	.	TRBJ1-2	TGCAGTGCTAGAGGTGGCAGCAACTATGGCTACACCTTC	CSARGGSNYGYTF
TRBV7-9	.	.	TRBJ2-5	TGTGCCAGCAGCTTAGGGGCCCTCACGGGGGAGACCCAGTACTTC	CASSLGALTGETQYF
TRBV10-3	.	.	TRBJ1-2	TGTGCCATCAGTGAGTCAGACCGGAGCTATGGCTACACCTTC	CAISESDRSYGYTF
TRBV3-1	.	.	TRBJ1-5	TGTGCCGGCAGCCAGGCCGGCAATCAGCCCCAGCATTTT	CAGSQAGNQPQHF
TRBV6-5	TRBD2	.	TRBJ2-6	TGTGCCAGCAGTTACGGTAGCGGGACCACCTCTGGGGCCAACGTCCTGACTTTC	CASSYGSGTTSGANVLTF
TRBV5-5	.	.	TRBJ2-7	TGTGCCAGCAGCTCCGAGAGCCACTCCTACGAGCAGTACTTC	CASSSESHSYEQYF
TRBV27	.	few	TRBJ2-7	TGTGCCAGCAGCCTCCATAGTGGCTCCTACGAGCAGTACTTC	CASSLHSGSYEQYF
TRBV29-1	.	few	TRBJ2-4	TGCAGCGTTGTCGGGAGTAAGAGCGACATTCAGTACTTC	CSVVGSKSDIQYF
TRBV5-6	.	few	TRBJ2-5	TGTGCCAGCAGCTTGTGGGGATGGGAGACCCAGTACTTC	CASSLWGWETQYF
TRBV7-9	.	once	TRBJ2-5	TGTGCCAGCAGCGCCCGGATAAGGCCGGAGACCCAGTACTTC	CASSARIRPETQYF
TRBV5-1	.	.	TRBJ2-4	TGCGCCAGCAGCTTCGGGGGAGTTGAGCAGTACTTC	CASSFGGVEQYF
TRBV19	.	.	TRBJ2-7	TGTGCCAGTAGTACCTACAGGGAATCGGGGGTGTACGAGCAGTACTTC	CASSTYRESGVYEQYF
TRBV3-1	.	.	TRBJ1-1	TGTGCCAGCAGCCAAGTTAGGGGCGGAACTGAAGCTTTCTTT	CASSQVRGGTEAFF
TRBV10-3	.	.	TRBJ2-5	TGTGCCATCAGTGAGCCAACAGGGCAGACCCAGTACTTC	CAISEPTGQTQYF
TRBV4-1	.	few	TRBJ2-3	TGCGCCAGCAGCCAAGGCGAGAGGGGATCTGTGAAGCAGCCCCAGTATTTT	CASSQGERGSVKQPQYF
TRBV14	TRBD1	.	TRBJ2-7	TGTGCCAGCAGCCAAGGTGGGACAGGCTCGTACGAGCAGTACTTC	CASSQGGTGSYEQYF
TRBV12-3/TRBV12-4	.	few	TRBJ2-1	TGTGCCAGCAGTTTAGTTAGCGGAAACAATGAGCAGTTCTTC	CASSLVSGNNEQFF
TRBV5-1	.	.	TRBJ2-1	TGCGCCAGCAGCTTAACACAGGGTCTTCTTTACAATGAGCAGTTCTTC	CASSLTQGLLYNEQFF
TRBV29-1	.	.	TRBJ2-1	TGCAGCGCCAGGGGTGCGTACAATGAGCAGTTCTTC	CSARGAYNEQFF
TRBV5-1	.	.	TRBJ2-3	TGCGCCAGCAGCTTGGGACAGGTAGCCGGCACAGATACGCAGTATTTT	CASSLGQVAGTDTQYF
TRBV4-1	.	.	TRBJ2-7	TGCGCCAGCAGCCAATCTTCGAGCATAGGGTCCTACGAGCAGTACTTC	CASSQSSSIGSYEQYF
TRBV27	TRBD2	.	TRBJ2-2	TGTGCCAGCAGTTTCTGGGTTAGCGGGAGACAGACCGGGGAGCTGTTTTTT	CASSFWVSGRQTGELFF
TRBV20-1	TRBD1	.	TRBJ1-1	TGCAGTGCTTCCACCTGGACAGGGGTCGCTGAAGCTTTCTTT	CSASTWTGVAEAFF
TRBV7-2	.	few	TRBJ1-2	TGTGCCAGCAGCCCCCGGGGGTTGATGTATGGCTACACCTTC	CASSPRGLMYGYTF
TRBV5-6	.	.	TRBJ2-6	TGTGCCAGCAGCTTGGTCGTCTCTGGGGCCAACGTCCTGACTTTC	CASSLVVSGANVLTF
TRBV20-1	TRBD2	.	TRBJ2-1	TGCAGTGCCCCGGGACTAGCGGTCTACAATGAGCAGTTCTTC	CSAPGLAVYNEQFF
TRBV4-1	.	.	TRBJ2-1	TGCGCCAGCAGCCAGGTCCGAGGGATCTATGAGCAGTTCTTC	CASSQVRGIYEQFF
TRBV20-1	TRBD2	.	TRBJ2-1	TGCAGTGCTCCCCCAGCGGGGCGAAGTGAGCAGTTCTTC	CSAPPAGRSEQFF
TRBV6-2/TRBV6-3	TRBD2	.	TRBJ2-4	TGTGCCAGCAGTTACTCGACTAGCGGGAACATTCAGTACTTC	CASSYSTSGNIQYF
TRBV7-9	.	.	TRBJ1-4	TGTGCCAGCAGGATCAAGGAAGAAAAACTGTTTTTT	CASRIKEEKLFF
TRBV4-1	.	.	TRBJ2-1	TGCGCCAGCAGCCAACCAGCGGAATACAATGAGCAGTTCTTC	CASSQPAEYNEQFF
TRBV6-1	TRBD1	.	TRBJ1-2	TGTGCCAGCAGTGAAGATTGGGGACAGGCTTCTCCCTATGGCTACACCTTC	CASSEDWGQASPYGYTF
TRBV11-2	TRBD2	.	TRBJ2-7	TGTGCCAGCAGCTTAGTGACTAGCGGGAGATACCAGCAGTACTTC	CASSLVTSGRYQQYF
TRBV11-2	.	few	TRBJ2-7	TGTGCCAGCAGCCCCTATCCCTACGAGCAGTACTTC	CASSPYPYEQYF
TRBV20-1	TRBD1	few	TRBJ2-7	TGCAGTGCGACGACAGGGACCTACGAGCAGTACTTC	CSATTGTYEQYF
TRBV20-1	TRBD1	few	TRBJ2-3	TGCAGTGCAAGGACAGGGTTGACAGATACGCAGTATTTT	CSARTGLTDTQYF